A selection of T cell receptor beta chains follows, all from one sample in a study of Ad26.COV2.S vaccination and SARS-CoV-2 variants. Measured with immunoSEQ multiplex PCR; TCRdb has only the in-frame clones, and not every one. The sample lists around 450,000 clones, about 91% occurring once. The specimen comprised peripheral blood, sampled in a trial of Ad26.COV2.S vaccine versus placebo. These receptors all stem from a person between 18 and 60 years old who received the Ad26.COV2.S COVID-19 vaccine or a placebo. CDR3s include the opening cysteine and the closing phenylalanine or tryptophan.

TRBV28,CASRSRSGNQPQHF
TRBV5-1,CASSLGGVENNEQFF
TRBV15,CATSTGSGEKLFF
TRBV12-3/TRBV12-4,CASSFGTRYGYTF
TRBV7-2,CASRVGDRGRTEAFF
TRBV29-1,CSVGVFGELFF
TRBV7-8,CASSRVGRPNTEAFF
TRBV5-1,CASSLGGPKNIQYF
TRBV15,CATSRDLLDAEGGTEAFF
TRBV7-2,CASSLGMAGTGSFLF
TRBV6-6,CASSYSGLEKLFF
TRBV2,CASSGRREFVKLFF
TRBV18,CASSPAPSAYQETQYF
TRBV6-6,CASRTNTGEETQYF
TRBV13,CAGSGRGDEQFF
TRBV11-3,CASSLDYEQFF
TRBV6-5,CASTDEYNEQFF
TRBV5-5,CASSLPWTGRNSPLHF
TRBV10-3,CAISYRDRGGEQYF
TRBV4-3,CASSQGPFTGELFF
TRBV19,CASRAGLLHNEKLFF
TRBV7-3,CASSLRGGATEAFF
TRBV5-5,CASSLVILNRRQGLNSPLHF
TRBV9,CASSLGHGSYEQYF
TRBV27,CASSSFLGGYTF
TRBV5-6,CASSAEGGLTDTQYF
TRBV7-2,CASSATSGSNTQYF
TRBV14,CASSHRTGVGTIYF
TRBV12-5,CASAMGAVDEKLFF
TRBV6-2/TRBV6-3,CASSYSLGGQHTEAFF
TRBV7-2,CASSLQGFTNEKLFF
TRBV5-1,CASSLSLSGQGTEAFF
TRBV5-8,CASSLGRGIGLRNTIYF
TRBV14,CASSQEGAWSVDEKLFF
TRBV6-2/TRBV6-3,CASSDTGAPLHF
TRBV6-2/TRBV6-3,CASSYLSVGELFF
TRBV20-1,CSASRGGNTEAFF
TRBV6-2/TRBV6-3,CASSYIPGPFYEQYF
TRBV7-2,CASSPQPPGHNTEAFF
TRBV28,CATGTSGGVSYEQYF
TRBV5-5,CASSVQTGPTEAFF
TRBV12-2,CASRRLAGTNEQFF
TRBV11-3,CASSLVFLSTYNEQFF
TRBV20-1,CSARGNTEAFF
TRBV5-1,CASSFLAGENEQFF
TRBV27,CASSLSVGVQQYF
TRBV28,CASSLWGSGYEQYF
TRBV9,CASNPYTGELFF
TRBV5-1,CASSFRGIGNEKLFF
TRBV11-2,CASSPDLGGTETQYF
TRBV9,CASSGGRRGNTGELFF
TRBV7-3,CASSLTGGRTDTQYF
TRBV6-2/TRBV6-3,CASSQRRQPQHF
TRBV18,CASSRNVDRRGAEAFF